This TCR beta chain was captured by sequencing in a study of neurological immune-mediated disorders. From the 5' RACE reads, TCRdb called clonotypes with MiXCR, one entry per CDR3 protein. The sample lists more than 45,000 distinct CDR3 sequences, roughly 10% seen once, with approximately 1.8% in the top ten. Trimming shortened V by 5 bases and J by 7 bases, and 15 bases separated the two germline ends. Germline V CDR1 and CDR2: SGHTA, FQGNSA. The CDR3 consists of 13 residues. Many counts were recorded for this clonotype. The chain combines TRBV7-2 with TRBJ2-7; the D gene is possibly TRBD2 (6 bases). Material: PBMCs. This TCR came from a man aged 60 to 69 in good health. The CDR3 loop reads CASSPERGTEQYF. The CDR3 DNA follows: TGTGCCAGCAGCCCCGAACGGGGGACTGAGCAGTACTTC.